This T cell receptor beta chain was observed in a study of blood T cells in healthy people across ages. Study observations and caveats: There was a strong correlation between TCR beta diversity and naive T cell percentage. Whereas aged donors had fewer naive CD4+ cells, long-lived donors had more of them and higher diversity.

A sample-barcoded 5' primer and a J-beta primer mix were used in a second PCR of about 6 to 11 cycles. TCRdb ran MiXCR on the 5' RACE reads and lists one entry per CDR3 protein. The repertoire holds 1,500,000 or so distinct CDR3 sequences, with roughly 64% as singletons. With regard to this clonotype: No antigen is known for it.

With 2 bases removed from V and 7 bases from J, the gap between germline ends came to 18 bases. The germline CDR1 and CDR2 sequences are LGHNA and YSLEER. CDR3 length: 17 residues. The chain couples TRBV4-3 to TRBJ1-6; TRBD1 might be the D (6 bases). The receptor was derived from a man aged 18 to 35 in good health. Sequencing was performed on blood. CDR3 in amino acids: CASSQSVAGAVNSPLHF. CDR3 DNA: TGCGCCAGCAGCCAAAGCGTTGCGGGGGCCGTAAATTCACCCCTCCACTTT.